The rows below give T cell receptor beta chains drawn from one sample of a study of molecular identifiers for immune sequencing clone quantification. In TCRdb, the PCR reads were re-called with MiXCR into one record per CDR3 protein. The table shows just under 650,000 distinct CDR3 sequences, with 15% to 20% occurring only once. The source material was naive CD8+ T cells from blood, with Jurkat cell RNA spiked in. Receptors were obtained from a human donor in good health. Some libraries in this study had Jurkat cell RNA spiked in. The CDR3 runs from the conserved cysteine through the conserved F or W. Each record gives: CDR3 DNA, CDR3 protein, D gene, V gene, clone size, J gene, CDR3 length. The D gene is left open where the match is weak. Expanded clones get a size class; other rows say once, few or many, or leave the size out.

CDR3nt: TGTGCCAGTAGTATCGCAGGCCCGGCCTACGAGCAGTACTTC; CDR3aa: CASSIAGPAYEQYF; d_gene: .; v_gene: TRBV19; abundance: many; j_gene: TRBJ2-7; len: 14
CDR3nt: TGTGCCAGCAGTTCGGGCCCGGACAATGAGCAGTTCTTC; CDR3aa: CASSSGPDNEQFF; d_gene: .; v_gene: TRBV6-5; abundance: many; j_gene: TRBJ2-1; len: 13
CDR3nt: TGTGCCAGCAGCTTAGCAACAGGTTTTTCCTACAATGAGCAGTTCTTC; CDR3aa: CASSLATGFSYNEQFF; d_gene: .; v_gene: TRBV7-2; abundance: many; j_gene: TRBJ2-1; len: 16
CDR3nt: TGTGCCACCAGCAGAGAAGGGTCAGGACCGCACATTCAGTACTTC; CDR3aa: CATSREGSGPHIQYF; d_gene: .; v_gene: TRBV15; abundance: few; j_gene: TRBJ2-4; len: 15
CDR3nt: TGTGCCAGCAGTATATCCGGACTAGCGGGAGGGATGGGGGAGCAGTACTTC; CDR3aa: CASSISGLAGGMGEQYF; d_gene: TRBD2; v_gene: TRBV27; abundance: many; j_gene: TRBJ2-7; len: 17
CDR3nt: TGTGCCAGCACCAACCTCGTGGGAGGATCGGGTAATGAGCAGTTCTTC; CDR3aa: CASTNLVGGSGNEQFF; d_gene: .; v_gene: TRBV6-1; abundance: .; j_gene: TRBJ2-1; len: 16
CDR3nt: TGTGCCACCAGGTCACGCCTAAATGAAAAACTGTTTTTT; CDR3aa: CATRSRLNEKLFF; d_gene: .; v_gene: TRBV27; abundance: many; j_gene: TRBJ1-4; len: 13
CDR3nt: TGTGCCAGCGGGCGAAGGGCCTGGGCGCCCGGGGAGCTGTTTTTT; CDR3aa: CASGRRAWAPGELFF; d_gene: .; v_gene: TRBV21-1; abundance: .; j_gene: TRBJ2-2; len: 15
CDR3nt: TGCGCCAGCGCCGAGGTGCTGGGACAGTCCTACGAGCAGTACTTC; CDR3aa: CASAEVLGQSYEQYF; d_gene: TRBD1; v_gene: TRBV10-2; abundance: .; j_gene: TRBJ2-7; len: 15
CDR3nt: TGTGCCAGCAGCTTGGGAATAGAAAATGAAAAACTGTTTTTT; CDR3aa: CASSLGIENEKLFF; d_gene: .; v_gene: TRBV5-4; abundance: many; j_gene: TRBJ1-4; len: 14
CDR3nt: TGCAGTGCTACCCCTGGGGGCCGGGGGTACGAGCAGTACTTC; CDR3aa: CSATPGGRGYEQYF; d_gene: .; v_gene: TRBV20-1; abundance: many; j_gene: TRBJ2-7; len: 14
CDR3nt: TGTGCCAGCAGCCACGAGAGGGGGCGAGTGAGCACTGAAGCTTTCTTT; CDR3aa: CASSHERGRVSTEAFF; d_gene: TRBD1; v_gene: TRBV14; abundance: .; j_gene: TRBJ1-1; len: 16
CDR3nt: TGTGCCAGCAGTTTATCGGCAGGAATCGAAGCTCTCTTT; CDR3aa: CASSLSAGIEALF; d_gene: .; v_gene: TRBV27; abundance: .; j_gene: TRBJ1-1; len: 13
CDR3nt: TGTGCCAGTAGTATAGATTCAGGGGCCTTTGAAGCCCAGCATTTT; CDR3aa: CASSIDSGAFEAQHF; d_gene: .; v_gene: TRBV19; abundance: many; j_gene: TRBJ1-5; len: 15
CDR3nt: TGTGCCTGGAGTATCCTTCCCGGGACTAGCGGTGTGCAGTACTTC; CDR3aa: CAWSILPGTSGVQYF; d_gene: TRBD2; v_gene: TRBV30; abundance: many; j_gene: TRBJ2-7; len: 15
CDR3nt: TGTGCCAGCAGTTCCGACAGGCACGAGTCGCCCCAGCATTTT; CDR3aa: CASSSDRHESPQHF; d_gene: .; v_gene: TRBV28; abundance: many; j_gene: TRBJ1-5; len: 14